This is a list of T cell receptor beta chains from one sample in a study of T cell changes during pregnancy in multiple sclerosis. The repertoire was sequenced with immunoSEQ multiplex PCR; TCRdb's copy has only in-frame clones and lacks some. The data show 30,000 to 45,000 clones, roughly 92% seen once. This specimen consisted of peripheral blood, obtained before pregnancy. The receptors stem from a female donor with multiple sclerosis, enrolled in a pregnancy study. Both conserved end residues are part of each CDR3. D genes are given only for firm matches. The size field is filled for only some rows; it gives once, few, many or a size class.

>TRBV10-1|-|-|TRBJ2-7
CASSESRQLGEQYF
TGCGCCAGCAGTGAGTCGAGGCAGCTGGGCGAGCAGTACTTC
>TRBV7-9|-|-|TRBJ2-7
CASSFGGFGSEQYF
TGTGCCAGCAGCTTCGGAGGGTTCGGAAGCGAGCAGTACTTC
>TRBV18|-|TRBD2|TRBJ2-3
CASSPLVGAGVDTQYF
TGTGCCAGCTCACCTCTGGTCGGAGCGGGGGTGGATACGCAGTATTTT
>TRBV5-4|few|-|TRBJ2-7
CASSLYLSSYEQYF
TGTGCCAGCAGCTTGTACTTGAGCTCCTACGAGCAGTACTTC
>TRBV30|-|TRBD1|TRBJ2-1
CAWSTGTVDEQFF
TGTGCCTGGAGCACGGGGACAGTCGATGAGCAGTTCTTC
>TRBV11-2|-|TRBD2|TRBJ2-1
CASSSSGWNYNEQFF
TGTGCCAGCAGCTCTAGCGGGTGGAACTACAATGAGCAGTTCTTC
>TRBV6-5|-|-|TRBJ2-1
CASSRRGRDEQFF
TGTGCCAGCAGCCGAAGGGGTCGGGATGAGCAGTTCTTC
>TRBV11-2|-|TRBD2|TRBJ2-1
CASSLWREDSYNEQFF
TGTGCCAGCAGCTTATGGCGGGAGGATTCCTACAATGAGCAGTTCTTC
>TRBV18|-|-|TRBJ2-1
CASSLLSSYNEQFF
TGTGCCAGCTCACTACTTAGCTCCTACAATGAGCAGTTCTTC
>TRBV11-2|once|TRBD1|TRBJ2-7
CATRQGMDEQYF
TGTGCCACCCGACAGGGGATGGACGAGCAGTACTTC
>TRBV4-3|-|-|TRBJ1-3
CASSQGRGVGGNTIYF
TGCGCCAGCAGCCAAGGGCGGGGTGTAGGTGGAAACACCATATATTTT
>TRBV7-7|-|TRBD2|TRBJ2-3
CASSPGTSSDTQYF
TGTGCTAGCAGCCCGGGGACTAGCTCAGATACGCAGTATTTT
>TRBV25-1|-|-|TRBJ1-5
CASSMSGYSNQPQHF
TGTGCCAGCAGTATGTCAGGTTATAGCAATCAGCCCCAGCATTTT
>TRBV10-2|-|-|TRBJ1-5
CASKTGIGQPQHF
TGCGCCAGCAAAACAGGGATCGGTCAGCCCCAGCATTTT
>TRBV7-2|few|TRBD1|TRBJ1-2
CASSFRDREGYGYTF
TGTGCCAGCAGCTTCCGGGACAGGGAAGGCTATGGCTACACCTTC
>TRBV6-5|-|-|TRBJ2-2
CASSPLAAGTGELFF
TGTGCCAGCAGTCCACTAGCCGCGGGCACCGGGGAGCTGTTTTTT
>TRBV29-1|-|TRBD1|TRBJ1-1
CSGSQGQGAEAFF
TGCAGCGGATCACAAGGACAGGGGGCTGAAGCTTTCTTT
>TRBV6-1|-|TRBD2|TRBJ2-5
CASSSSGNRQETQYF
TGTGCCAGCAGTTCTAGCGGGAACAGGCAAGAGACCCAGTACTTC
>TRBV19|-|TRBD2|TRBJ2-7
CASSISGGTAYEQYF
TGTGCCAGTAGTATTTCCGGGGGGACTGCTTACGAGCAGTACTTC
>TRBV11-3|-|-|TRBJ2-3
CASSLGHATDTQYF
TGTGCCAGCAGCTTAGGACACGCCACAGATACGCAGTATTTT
>TRBV6-4|-|TRBD2|TRBJ2-3
CASSATSGSTDTQYF
TGTGCCAGCAGTGCGACTAGCGGGAGCACAGATACGCAGTATTTT
>TRBV7-3|-|TRBD2|TRBJ2-1
CASSPKGLAGGGNEQFF
TGTGCCAGCAGCCCAAAGGGACTAGCGGGAGGGGGGAATGAGCAGTTCTTC
>TRBV6-1|-|TRBD1|TRBJ2-7
CASNQGAREQYF
TGTGCCAGCAACCAGGGGGCAAGGGAGCAGTACTTC
>TRBV2|-|TRBD1|TRBJ2-2
CASNPGQKNTGELFF
TGTGCCAGCAACCCGGGACAGAAGAACACCGGGGAGCTGTTTTTT
>TRBV7-9|-|-|TRBJ2-2
CASSLLKNTGELFF
TGTGCCAGCAGCCTCCTAAAGAACACCGGGGAGCTGTTTTTT
>TRBV29-1|few|TRBD2|TRBJ2-1
CSVVISGRDNEQFF
TGCAGCGTTGTGATTAGCGGGAGGGACAATGAGCAGTTCTTC
>TRBV30|-|-|TRBJ2-1
CALHYYNEQFF
TGTGCCTTACACTACTACAATGAGCAGTTCTTC
>TRBV7-2|-|-|TRBJ2-1
CASSLLDTYNEQFF
TGTGCCAGCAGCCTCCTGGACACCTACAATGAGCAGTTCTTC
>TRBV7-2|-|-|TRBJ2-7
CASSLGRSGVGEQYF
TGTGCCAGCAGCTTAGGGAGGTCGGGAGTGGGCGAGCAGTACTTC
>TRBV2|-|-|TRBJ2-7
CASSEGGLGPYEQYF
TGTGCCAGCAGTGAAGGGGGGCTAGGGCCCTACGAGCAGTACTTC
>TRBV14|-|-|TRBJ2-7
CASSSHSGRGQPFF
TGTGCCAGCAGCTCCCATTCGGGGAGAGGACAGCCTTTTTTC
>TRBV27|-|-|TRBJ2-7
CASSFWQTGPIGEQYF
TGTGCCAGCAGTTTCTGGCAGACAGGTCCTATTGGCGAGCAGTACTTC
>TRBV6-5|-|TRBD1|TRBJ1-2
CASFDRGFGYTF
TGTGCCAGCTTCGACAGGGGATTTGGCTACACCTTC
>TRBV2|-|-|TRBJ2-2
CASILDRMNTGELFF
TGTGCCAGCATTCTAGATCGGATGAACACCGGGGAGCTGTTTTTT
>TRBV7-2|-|TRBD2|TRBJ2-3
CASSPIAGNPDTQYF
TGTGCCAGCAGCCCTATAGCGGGAAACCCAGATACGCAGTATTTT
>TRBV5-6|-|-|TRBJ2-1
CASSLGTKNEQFF
TGTGCCAGCAGCTTGGGGACAAAAAATGAGCAGTTCTTC
>TRBV5-1|-|TRBD1|TRBJ1-1
CASSTQTGGSTEAFF
TGCGCCAGCAGCACCCAGACAGGGGGAAGCACTGAAGCTTTCTTT
>TRBV4-1|-|TRBD2|TRBJ2-7
CASSPGLGSTYEQYF
TGCGCCAGCAGCCCTGGACTAGGGTCTACCTACGAGCAGTACTTC
>TRBV9|-|-|TRBJ2-2
CASSVRRGGANTGELFF
TGTGCCAGCAGCGTACGGAGGGGGGGAGCGAACACCGGGGAGCTGTTTTTT
>TRBV27|once|-|TRBJ2-2
CASSIISGSNTGELFF
TGTGCCAGCAGTATTATAAGCGGATCGAACACCGGGGAGCTGTTTTTT
>TRBV9|-|TRBD2|TRBJ2-5
CASSPPTSGSKETQYF
TGTGCCAGCAGCCCTCCGACTAGCGGGAGTAAAGAGACCCAGTACTTC
>TRBV27|-|-|TRBJ1-1
CASSLIYEAEAFF
TGTGCCAGCAGTTTAATCTATGAAGCTGAAGCTTTCTTT
>TRBV21-1|few|-|TRBJ1-5
CASEQGNQPQHF
TGTGCCAGCGAACAGGGGAATCAGCCCCAGCATTTT
>TRBV27|once|TRBD2|TRBJ2-5
CASQSTLAVWETQYF
TGTGCCAGCCAATCCACACTAGCGGTATGGGAGACCCAGTACTTC
>TRBV28|-|-|TRBJ2-5
CASSLSAGYQETQYF
TGTGCCAGCAGTTTATCCGCCGGGTACCAAGAGACCCAGTACTTC
>TRBV7-9|once|-|TRBJ1-2
CASSLAHVGYGYTF
TGTGCCAGCAGCTTAGCGCATGTCGGGTATGGCTACACCTTC
>TRBV7-2|-|TRBD2|TRBJ2-7
CASSSGGAPDRYEQYF
TGTGCCAGCAGCTCCGGGGGGGCCCCCGACCGGTACGAGCAGTACTTC
>TRBV25-1|-|-|TRBJ1-4
CASSRAGVGEKLFF
TGTGCCAGCTCCCGGGCAGGGGTGGGTGAAAAACTGTTTTTT